This T cell receptor beta chain appears in the sequencing data of a study of cytomegalovirus exposure and HLA in healthy donors. The PCR employed 60 Vbeta primers together with 13 Jbeta primers. TCRdb's table, derived via immunoSEQ multiplex PCR, lists solely in-frame clones and lacks some. The table records some 120,000 clones, 70% to 80% of them present only once. This clone was detected only once. CDR3 length equals 15 residues. Germline CDR1 and CDR2: SGHVS and FNYEAQ. V dropped 5 bases and J dropped 7; count of bases not matched to a gene: 9. Sequences were obtained from PBMCs. The TCR sequence derives from a woman aged 45-65 years in good health and CMV-seropositive. The chain recombines TRBV7-6 with TRBJ2-1; TRBD1 agrees at 9 bases. CDR3 protein: CASSLQGAGYNEQFF. The DNA of the CDR3 is TGTGCCAGCAGCCTACAGGGGGCCGGGTATAATGAGCAGTTCTTC.